This T cell receptor beta chain was profiled in a study of cytomegalovirus exposure and HLA in healthy donors. Study-wide background: Roughly 80 million unique TCRs from HLA-typed donors were held in an early data release.

The ends were cut back, 0 bases at V and 5 bases at J, with 9 bases in the middle. Germline CDR1 reads SGHKS; CDR2 reads YYEKEE (reference sequence). This CDR3 has 14 residues. The PCR contained 60 Vbeta and 13 Jbeta primers. The protocol was immunoSEQ multiplex PCR, while the TCRdb copy is restricted to in-frame clones and leaves out a portion. The sample yields about 200,000 clones, 70% to 80% seen once. The clonotype comes from a woman aged 30 to 39 in good health and CMV-seronegative. The rearrangement joins TRBV5-5 to TRBJ1-5; D gene ambiguous. The sequenced sample was PBMCs. CDR3 region: CASSLGAAHQPQHF. The DNA for the CDR3 is TGTGCCAGCAGCTTGGGGGCAGCCCATCAGCCCCAGCATTTT.